These 6 T cell receptor beta chains share one sample of origin, sequenced in a study of PD-1 blockade in classical Hodgkin lymphoma. TCRdb's table, derived via immunoSEQ multiplex PCR, lists solely in-frame clones and lacks some. The sample has about 21,000 clones, about 80% seen once. As to time point: cycle 4 day 1 (C4D1), after 5 to 7 weeks of nivolumab. Every patient had relapsed following autologous stem cell transplantation, and cohorts differed in brentuximab vedotin exposure. The sample here was peripheral blood mononuclear cells (PBMCs), taken before the fourth cycle of nivolumab. These receptor sequences come from a human donor with classical Hodgkin lymphoma.

This clone was observed once. The J gene is TRBJ2-2, the V gene TRBV27; 9 nucleotides line up with TRBD2. V gave up 3 bases and J gave up 6 bases; unmatched junction bases: 8. The CDR3 length is 16 residues. Germline lookup yields CDR1 MNHEY and CDR2 SMNVEV (reference sequence). CDR3 nucleotides: TGTGCCAGCAGTTTCGGGGCGGGAGGGCCGGCCGGGGAGCTGTTTTTT. It translates to CASSFGAGGPAGELFF.

The chain recombines TRBV6-5 with TRBJ1-2; 9 bases agree with TRBD1. J lost 7 bases, V lost 10 bases, and 16 bases had no gene match. The CDR3 has 15 amino acids. Germline loops: CDR1 MNHEY, CDR2 SVGAGI. In DNA, the CDR3 is TGTGCCACCCGAAATAAGGGGACAGGGAGAGGTGGCTACACCTTC. It specifies CATRNKGTGRGGYTF.

The chain has TRBV10-3 and TRBJ2-1; TRBD2 is a possible D gene (5 bases). The germline V gene has CDR1 ENHRY and CDR2 SYGVKD. The CDR3 contains 15 residues. Trimming left V 0 bases short and J 6 bases short, with 12 bases between. The CDR3 DNA reads TGTGCCATCAGTGAGTCGGGAGTGCAACCCAATGAGCAGTTCTTC. It is translated as CAISESGVQPNEQFF.

This clone was detected a few times. The chain has TRBV29-1 and TRBJ1-1; weak D call: TRBD1 (5 bases). Trimming took 1 base from V and 6 from J, leaving 9 bases between them. Germline CDR1 reads SQVTM; CDR2 reads ANQGSEA. CDR3 length: 12 amino acids. Written as DNA, the CDR3 is TGCAGCGTTGAAGGAGGGGACCCTGAAGCTTTCTTT. It is translated as CSVEGGDPEAFF.

This chain uses TRBV10-3 with TRBJ1-5; D not resolved. Germline CDR1 and CDR2: ENHRY and SYGVKD. The CDR3 consists of 13 residues. V lost 4 bases to trimming and J lost 5 bases, with 9 bases between them. The CDR3 reads CAISGRQDQPQHF. The CDR3 bases are TGTGCCATCAGTGGACGGCAAGATCAGCCCCAGCATTTT.

In this sample, this clone turned up once. This rearrangement joins TRBV5-1 to TRBJ2-1; 12 bases line up with TRBD2. Trimming at V came to 8 bases and at J to 9 bases, leaving 9 bases not matched to a gene. The germline CDR1 and CDR2 sequences are SGHRS and YFSETQ. The CDR3 extends over 14 amino acids. CDR3 protein: CASAALAGGGEQFF. CDR3 sequence (DNA): TGCGCCAGTGCGGCACTAGCGGGAGGAGGTGAGCAGTTCTTC.